These T cell receptor beta chains were read from a single sample in a study of Ad26.COV2.S vaccination and SARS-CoV-2 variants. Profiling relied on immunoSEQ multiplex PCR, and the TCRdb table lists in-frame clones only, not all of them. The sample yields about 320,000 clones, over 80% seen once. Sequencing was performed on peripheral blood, taken in a trial of Ad26.COV2.S vaccine versus placebo. These receptor sequences come from a person aged 18-60 years who received the Ad26.COV2.S COVID-19 vaccine or a placebo. CDR3s include the opening cysteine and the closing phenylalanine or tryptophan.

TRBJ2-7,TRBV3-1/TRBV3-2,CASSQDRAVKQYF
TRBJ2-3,TRBV14,CASSQPRRRGGADTQYF
TRBJ2-5,TRBV9,CASSVGAQETQYF
TRBJ2-6,TRBV11-3,CASSLGTGFSGANVLTF
TRBJ2-7,TRBV7-3,CASSPHGLAGQSSYEQYF
TRBJ2-5,TRBV21-1,CASSLTIVGETQYF
TRBJ2-5,TRBV19,CASSMRGPGETQYF
TRBJ1-5,TRBV5-1,CASSLGSNQPQHF
TRBJ2-5,TRBV4-1,CASSQEEVLAGTGTETQYF
TRBJ2-3,TRBV28,CASSPGTGVTDTQYF
TRBJ1-5,TRBV18,CASSPQGTGSHQPQHF
TRBJ2-1,TRBV7-3,CASSSVLSSYNEQFF
TRBJ1-1,TRBV5-4,CASSLDLNTEAFF
TRBJ2-1,TRBV9,CASSVYLGEQFF
TRBJ1-1,TRBV29-1,CSAGQGGWTEAFF
TRBJ1-3,TRBV3-1/TRBV3-2,CASSPPGQGGNTIYF
TRBJ2-1,TRBV11-2,CASSLWSGGLSYNEQFF
TRBJ1-5,TRBV5-6,CASSLSRASNQPQHF
TRBJ1-5,TRBV27,CASSSHREEGQPQHF
TRBJ1-1,TRBV28,CAGTGGEGTEAFF
TRBJ2-3,TRBV5-5,CASSSGGRGTDTQYF
TRBJ1-3,TRBV19,CASNNLGLGNTIYF
TRBJ1-1,TRBV27,CASSLDRRRVAFF
TRBJ2-5,TRBV10-3,CAISMRGQETQYF
TRBJ2-5,TRBV7-2,CASSLRDRTQYF
TRBJ2-7,TRBV5-1,CASSSGGATYEQYF
TRBJ2-7,TRBV5-4,CASSPWTGSYEQYF
TRBJ2-5,TRBV3-1/TRBV3-2,CASSQREGAETQYF
TRBJ2-2,TRBV6-5,CASLVLPTNTGELFF
TRBJ1-3,TRBV5-4,CASSVTGSGNTIYF
TRBJ2-4,TRBV5-1,CASSSGTSGGPQGGKNIQYF
TRBJ2-5,TRBV19,CASSLAGSQTQYF
TRBJ2-1,TRBV27,CASSPLGSGGFEQFF
TRBJ2-6,TRBV28,CASSLWAGGAGANVLTF
TRBJ1-6,TRBV5-1,CASSLDSFNNSPLHF
TRBJ2-1,TRBV12-3/TRBV12-4,CASTARVNNEQFF
TRBJ2-5,TRBV10-2,CASSSVETQYF
TRBJ1-5,TRBV3-1/TRBV3-2,CASSQEPGFNQPQHF
TRBJ2-7,TRBV11-2,CASSAQTGSYEQYF
TRBJ1-2,TRBV29-1,CSATRGQGIMSLSGYTF
TRBJ1-1,TRBV3-1/TRBV3-2,CASSLNRGLRDEAFF
TRBJ2-7,TRBV6-2/TRBV6-3,CASSYLLPSAYEQYF
TRBJ2-5,TRBV5-1,CASSLLPGLVETQYF
TRBJ1-5,TRBV18,CASSPRGFENQPQHF
TRBJ1-1,TRBV19,CASSIDLGGTEAFF
TRBJ2-3,TRBV5-4,CASRESGKNTQYF
TRBJ1-5,TRBV6-5,CASSPRGLDQPQHF
TRBJ1-1,TRBV5-1,CASSLGPSHSAEAFF
TRBJ2-5,TRBV5-1,CASSSRTEETQYF
TRBJ2-7,TRBV6-5,CASRLSGGDEQYF
TRBJ1-1,TRBV21-1,CASSTPIEVMNTEAFF
TRBJ2-3,TRBV29-1,CSASTGGGKDTQYF
TRBJ2-7,TRBV2,CASRNPGQSYEQYF
TRBJ2-7,TRBV4-2,CASSRETGEGFYEQYF
TRBJ2-1,TRBV27,CASSLYGGVSNEQFF